The 3 T cell receptor beta chains below were found in one sample sequenced in a study of graft-versus-host responses after intestinal transplantation. TCRdb's table, derived via immunoSEQ multiplex PCR, lists solely in-frame clones and lacks some. The sample has 85,000 to 100,000 clones; 92% are singletons. Antigens of these TCRs are unknown. Material: unstimulated CD4+ T cells sorted from spleen or lymph node cells, obtained before intestinal transplant. Receptor source: a human donor who received an intestinal transplant.

V usage is TRBV18 and J usage is TRBJ1-6, with 7 bases identical to TRBD1. V trimming: 6 bases; J trimming: 5 bases; junction bases outside the gene matches: 7. From germline, CDR1 is KGHSH and CDR2 LQKENI. The length of the CDR3 is 15 residues. CDR3 coding DNA: TGTGCCAGCTCCCGAATCGGACAGGATAATTCACCCCTCCACTTT. Translated: CASSRIGQDNSPLHF.

As DNA, the CDR3 is TGTGCCAGCAGCTTAAGGACTAGCGGGGGGGCCGTCTTATCGAATGAGCAGTTCTTC. It encodes CASSLRTSGGAVLSNEQFF. The chain uses TRBV7-2 and TRBJ2-1; 15 bases align to TRBD2. Losses at the gene ends were 2 bases for V and 7 bases for J; bases not matched to a gene: 12. In germline, CDR1 is SGHTA, CDR2 FQGNSA. The CDR3 consists of 19 residues. Using reference TRBV7-2 and TRBJ2-1 for the parts outside the CDR3, the full variable domain is GAGVSQSPSNKVTEKGKDVELRCDPISGHTALYWYRQSLGQGLEFLIYFQGNSAPDKSGLPSDRFSAERTGGSVSTLTIQRTQQEDSAVYLCASSLRTSGGAVLSNEQFFGPGTRLTVL.

This chain joins TRBV2 and TRBJ2-3; 9 bases agree with TRBD2. V was pared by 6 bases and J by 0 bases, with 7 bases of the junction left unmatched. CDR1 and CDR2 (germline): SNHLY, FYNNEI. The CDR3 length is 16 residues. CDR3 nucleotide sequence: TGTGCCAGCAGACCCGGACTAGCGCCTAGCACAGATACGCAGTATTTT. Translation gives CASRPGLAPSTDTQYF.